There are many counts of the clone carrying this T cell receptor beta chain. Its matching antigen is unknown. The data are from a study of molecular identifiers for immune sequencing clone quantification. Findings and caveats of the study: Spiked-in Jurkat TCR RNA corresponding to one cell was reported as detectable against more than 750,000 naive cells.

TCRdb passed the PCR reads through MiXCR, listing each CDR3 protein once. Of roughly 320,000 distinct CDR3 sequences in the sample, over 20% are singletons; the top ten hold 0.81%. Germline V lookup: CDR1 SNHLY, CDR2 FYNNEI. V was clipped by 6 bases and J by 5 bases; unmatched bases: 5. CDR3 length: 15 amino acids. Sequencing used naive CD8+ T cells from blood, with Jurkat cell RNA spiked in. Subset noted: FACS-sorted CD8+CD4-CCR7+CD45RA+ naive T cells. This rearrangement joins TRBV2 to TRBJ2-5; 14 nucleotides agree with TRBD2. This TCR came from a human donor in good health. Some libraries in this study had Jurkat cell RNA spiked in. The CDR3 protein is CASSGTSGSWETQYF. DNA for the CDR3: TGTGCCAGCAGCGGGACTAGCGGGAGTTGGGAGACCCAGTACTTC.